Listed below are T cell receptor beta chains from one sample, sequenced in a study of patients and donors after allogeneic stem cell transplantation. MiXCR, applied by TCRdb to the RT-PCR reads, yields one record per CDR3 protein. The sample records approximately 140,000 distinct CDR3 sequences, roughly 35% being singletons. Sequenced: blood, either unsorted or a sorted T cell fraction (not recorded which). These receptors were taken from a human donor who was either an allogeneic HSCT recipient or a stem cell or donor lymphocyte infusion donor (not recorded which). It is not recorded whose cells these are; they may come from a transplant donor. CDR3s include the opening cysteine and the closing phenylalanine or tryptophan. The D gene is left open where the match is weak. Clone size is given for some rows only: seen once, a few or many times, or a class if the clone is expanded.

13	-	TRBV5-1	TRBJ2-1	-	TGCGCCAGCAGCTTGACTAGCCTCAATGAGCAGTTCTTC	CASSLTSLNEQFF
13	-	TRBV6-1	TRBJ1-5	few	TGTGCCAGCAGTGACTCGGCCGGCCAGCCCCAGCATTTT	CASSDSAGQPQHF
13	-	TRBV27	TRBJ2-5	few	TGTGCCAGCAGTCCGGTCTTTGGGGAGACCCAGTACTTC	CASSPVFGETQYF
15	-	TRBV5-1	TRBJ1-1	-	TGCGCCAGCAGCTCGTCCAGGCTGTCGAACACTGAAGCTTTCTTT	CASSSSRLSNTEAFF
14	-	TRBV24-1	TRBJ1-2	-	TGTGCCACCAGTGACATCGACAGGATCTATGGCTACACCTTC	CATSDIDRIYGYTF
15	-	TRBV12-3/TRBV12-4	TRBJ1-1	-	TGTGCCAGCAGACATCTTCAGGGATTGAACACTGAAGCTTTCTTT	CASRHLQGLNTEAFF
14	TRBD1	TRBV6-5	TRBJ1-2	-	TGTGCCAGCGGCCTCCAACAGGGGTCGAATGGCTACACCTTC	CASGLQQGSNGYTF
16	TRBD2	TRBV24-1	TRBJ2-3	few	TGTGCCACCAGTGATGCCCGGCGGGGGGGCACAGATACGCAGTATTTT	CATSDARRGGTDTQYF
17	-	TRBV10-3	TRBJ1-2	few	TGTGCCATCAGTGAGTCGGGGTCCGTACTACCTAACTATGGCTACACCTTC	CAISESGSVLPNYGYTF
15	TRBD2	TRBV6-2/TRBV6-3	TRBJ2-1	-	TGTGCCAGCAGATCGGTAGCGGGGTTCGGCAATGAGCAGTTCTTC	CASRSVAGFGNEQFF
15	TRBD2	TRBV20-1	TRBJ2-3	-	TGCAGTGCCCCCGCAAGACTAGCAGGGTCAGATACGCAGTATTTT	CSAPARLAGSDTQYF
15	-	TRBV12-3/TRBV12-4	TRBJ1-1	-	TGTGCCAGCAGTTTATTACCGACAGGTGTCACTGAAGCTTTCTTT	CASSLLPTGVTEAFF
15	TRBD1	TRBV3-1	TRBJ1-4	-	TGTGCCAGCAGCCAGGACAGGGCAACTAATGAAAAACTGTTTTTT	CASSQDRATNEKLFF
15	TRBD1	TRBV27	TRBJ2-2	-	TGTGCCAACCCGGGACAGCTAACGAACACCGGGGAGCTGTTTTTT	CANPGQLTNTGELFF
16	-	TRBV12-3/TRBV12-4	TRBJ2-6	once	TGTGCCAGCAGTTTTGGCCCGTACTCTGGGGCCAACGTCCTGACTTTC	CASSFGPYSGANVLTF
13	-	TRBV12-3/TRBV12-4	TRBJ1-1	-	TGTGCCAGCTGGACGGGAGGGAACACTGAAGCTTTCTTT	CASWTGGNTEAFF
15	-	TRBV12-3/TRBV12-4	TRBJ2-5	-	TGTGCCAGCAGTCCCGCCAGGGCAGGGCAAGAGACCCAGTACTTC	CASSPARAGQETQYF
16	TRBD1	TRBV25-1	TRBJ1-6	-	TGTGCCAGCAGTGATTTCAGGGGGCCTTATAATTCACCCCTCCACTTT	CASSDFRGPYNSPLHF
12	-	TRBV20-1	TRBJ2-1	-	TGCAGTGCGCCTTACCAGGTTAATGAGCAGTTCTTC	CSAPYQVNEQFF
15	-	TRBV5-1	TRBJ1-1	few	TGCGCCAGCAGCTACTCGACAGGCGCGAACACTGAAGCTTTCTTT	CASSYSTGANTEAFF
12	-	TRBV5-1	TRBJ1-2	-	TGCGCCAGCAGCTTGGATCGGGTTGGCTACACCTTC	CASSLDRVGYTF
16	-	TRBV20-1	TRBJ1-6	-	TGCAGTGCTAGAGATCGTCAGAGCTCCTATAATTCACCCCTCCACTTT	CSARDRQSSYNSPLHF
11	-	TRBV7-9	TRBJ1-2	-	TGTGCCAGCAGCCCCCCGAATGGCTACACCTTC	CASSPPNGYTF
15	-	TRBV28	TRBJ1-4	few	TGTGCCAGCAGTCCCGGGGGCCTAAGGAATGAAAAACTGTTTTTT	CASSPGGLRNEKLFF
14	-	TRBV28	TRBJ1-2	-	TGTGCCAGCAGTTTATTGCGACAGAACTATGGCTACACCTTC	CASSLLRQNYGYTF
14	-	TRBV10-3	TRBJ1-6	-	TGTGCCATCAGTGAAGGGACAAGTAATTCACCCCTCCACTTT	CAISEGTSNSPLHF